These T cell receptor beta chains were read from a single sample in a study of blood T cell repertoires in COVID-19. Clones were sequenced by immunoSEQ multiplex PCR, and TCRdb holds only the in-frame ones, with some missing. The repertoire holds a few hundred thousand clones, with approximately 86% as singletons. Sequencing was carried out using peripheral blood. All receptors derive from a man aged 60-69 years with acute or convalescent COVID-19. The CDR3 runs from the conserved cysteine through the conserved F or W. The order of the fields is J gene, clone size, D gene, V gene, CDR3 protein, CDR3 DNA. The D gene is left open where the match is weak. The size of a clone is reported for some rows only, either as once, few or many, or as a class for expanded clones.

TRBJ1-4	NA	TRBD1	TRBV25-1	CASSGQGAREKLFF	TGTGCCAGCAGCGGACAGGGGGCCAGGGAAAAACTGTTTTTT
TRBJ2-6	NA	TRBD1	TRBV19	CASSLQGLGANVLTF	TGTGCCAGTAGTCTACAGGGGCTTGGGGCCAACGTCCTGACTTTC
TRBJ2-1	NA	TRBD2	TRBV9	CASSSRPARAGGNNEQFF	TGTGCCAGCAGCTCACGCCCCGCTCGAGCGGGGGGAAACAATGAGCAGTTCTTC
TRBJ2-5	NA	NA	TRBV19	CASSRGGPETQYF	TGTGCCAGTAGTAGGGGGGGCCCAGAGACCCAGTACTTC
TRBJ1-1	NA	TRBD1	TRBV27	CASSFGDRVSTEAFF	TGTGCCAGCAGTTTCGGAGACAGGGTGAGCACTGAAGCTTTCTTT
TRBJ2-1	NA	TRBD1	TRBV9	CASSVAGTGYNEQFF	TGTGCCAGCAGCGTAGCTGGGACAGGCTACAATGAGCAGTTCTTC
TRBJ2-5	NA	NA	TRBV7-3	CASSLFAQDYQETQYF	TGTGCCAGCAGCTTATTTGCACAGGACTATCAAGAGACCCAGTACTTC
TRBJ2-3	few	NA	TRBV11-3	CASSGGSVDTQYF	TGTGCCAGCAGCGGAGGGTCGGTGGATACGCAGTATTTT
TRBJ2-3	NA	TRBD1	TRBV7-2	CASSLAGEGALNPTDTQYF	TGTGCCAGCAGCCTGGCTGGAGAGGGGGCCCTTAACCCCACAGATACGCAGTATTTT
TRBJ1-4	NA	TRBD1	TRBV5-8	CASSKPGQGEEKLFF	TGTGCCAGCAGCAAACCGGGACAGGGTGAGGAAAAACTGTTTTTT
TRBJ2-1	few	NA	TRBV7-3	CASSLTQGSDSSYNEQFF	TGTGCCAGCAGCTTAACCCAGGGGAGTGACAGCTCCTACAATGAGCAGTTCTTC
TRBJ2-2	NA	TRBD1	TRBV7-3	CASSLTLGTGAGELFF	TGTGCCAGCAGCTTAACGTTAGGGACAGGGGCCGGGGAGCTGTTTTTT
TRBJ2-1	NA	NA	TRBV27	CASSLMPTAYNEQFF	TGTGCCAGCAGTTTAATGCCGACAGCCTACAATGAGCAGTTCTTC
TRBJ1-2	NA	NA	TRBV7-8	CASSLAFREEINYGYTF	TGTGCCAGCAGCTTAGCGTTTAGGGAGGAGATAAACTATGGCTACACCTTC
TRBJ1-2	NA	TRBD1	TRBV11-1	CASSTPGTGSYGYTF	TGTGCCAGCAGCACCCCCGGGACAGGGAGCTATGGCTACACCTTC
TRBJ1-1	NA	NA	TRBV7-2	CASSLGRAGDTEAFF	TGTGCCAGCAGCTTAGGAAGGGCAGGGGACACTGAAGCTTTCTTT
TRBJ2-7	few	NA	TRBV6-2/TRBV6-3	CASSYYSAGGGAYEQYF	TGTGCCAGCAGTTACTACTCTGCTGGGGGGGGCGCCTACGAGCAGTACTTC
TRBJ1-3	NA	NA	TRBV7-9	CASSEVAERLEGNTIYF	TGTGCCAGCAGCGAGGTCGCCGAGCGATTAGAAGGAAACACCATATATTTT
TRBJ2-2	NA	TRBD2	TRBV19	CASSIATGGAGELFF	TGTGCCAGTAGTATAGCGACGGGGGGTGCCGGGGAGCTGTTTTTT
TRBJ2-5	NA	TRBD2	TRBV30	CAWRPSGGPGTQYF	TGTGCCTGGAGGCCCAGCGGGGGGCCTGGGACCCAGTACTTC
TRBJ2-3	once	NA	TRBV9	CASRRTTLSTDTQYF	TGTGCCAGCAGGCGGACTACCCTAAGCACAGATACGCAGTATTTT
TRBJ2-1	once	NA	TRBV30	CAWQILSGTHSYNEQFF	TGTGCCTGGCAGATATTATCCGGGACTCACTCCTACAATGAGCAGTTCTTC
TRBJ1-2	once	TRBD1	TRBV9	CASSVGGQDGYTF	TGTGCCAGCAGCGTAGGGGGACAGGATGGCTACACCTTC
TRBJ1-4	NA	NA	TRBV7-9	CASSLGPQLREKLFF	TGTGCCAGCAGCTTAGGACCACAGTTACGGGAAAAACTGTTTTTT
TRBJ1-5	once	NA	TRBV27	CASSLTGVSSNQPQHF	TGTGCCAGCAGTTTAACGGGGGTTTCCAGCAATCAGCCCCAGCATTTT
TRBJ2-5	NA	TRBD1	TRBV11-3	CASSQGTVAQETQYF	TGTGCCAGCAGCCAAGGGACAGTAGCCCAAGAGACCCAGTACTTC
TRBJ2-5	NA	NA	TRBV5-1	CASTRDQETQYF	TGCGCCAGCACCAGGGACCAAGAGACCCAGTACTTC
TRBJ2-7	NA	TRBD2	TRBV7-3	CASSPLGLAGPYEQYF	TGTGCCAGCAGCCCTTTGGGACTAGCGGGGCCCTACGAGCAGTACTTC
TRBJ1-4	NA	TRBD1	TRBV28	CASSLGGTGIEKLFF	TGTGCCAGCAGTTTAGGGGGGACAGGGATTGAAAAACTGTTTTTT
TRBJ2-6	NA	NA	TRBV5-6	CASSPTHTWSGANVLTF	TGTGCCAGCAGCCCTACCCATACTTGGTCTGGGGCCAACGTCCTGACTTTC
TRBJ2-3	NA	NA	TRBV7-3	CASKTGHSTDTQYF	TGTGCCAGCAAAACAGGGCATAGCACAGATACGCAGTATTTT
TRBJ2-5	NA	NA	TRBV4-1	CASSQETQWETQYF	TGCGCCAGCAGCCAAGAGACTCAGTGGGAGACCCAGTACTTC
TRBJ1-5	NA	TRBD1	TRBV5-3	CARSLERTGGAEGNQPQHF	TGTGCCAGAAGCTTGGAAAGGACAGGGGGCGCGGAAGGCAATCAGCCCCAGCATTTT
TRBJ1-1	NA	NA	TRBV6-5	CASSYGREAEAFF	TGTGCCAGCAGTTATGGCAGGGAGGCTGAAGCTTTCTTT
TRBJ2-3	NA	TRBD2	TRBV19	CASTPPSGFGDTQYF	TGTGCCAGTACCCCCCCTAGCGGTTTCGGAGATACGCAGTATTTT
TRBJ1-6	few	NA	TRBV7-9	CASRPARGLNSPLHF	TGTGCCAGCAGGCCAGCCAGGGGCCTTAATTCACCCCTCCACTTT
TRBJ1-1	NA	NA	TRBV5-6	CASSSTGQSAFF	TGTGCCAGCAGCTCCACAGGGCAGAGTGCTTTCTTT
TRBJ1-1	NA	TRBD1	TRBV18	CASSSTGALTEAFF	TGTGCCAGCTCATCGACAGGGGCCCTCACTGAAGCTTTCTTT
TRBJ2-7	NA	TRBD1	TRBV7-7	CASSPTGYEQYF	TGTGCCAGCAGCCCGACAGGGTACGAGCAGTACTTC
TRBJ2-7	NA	TRBD2	TRBV28	CASTEPGLAGGPSYEQYF	TGTGCCAGCACCGAGCCGGGACTAGCGGGGGGGCCTTCCTACGAGCAGTACTTC
TRBJ1-2	NA	NA	TRBV6-5	CASSSAGIGYTF	TGTGCCAGCAGTTCCGCAGGGATCGGCTACACCTTC
TRBJ1-3	NA	NA	TRBV10-3	CAISDGGRASSGNTIYF	TGTGCCATCAGTGATGGGGGCAGGGCGAGCTCTGGAAACACCATATATTTT
TRBJ2-6	few	NA	TRBV28	CASSVPGLGSGANVLTF	TGTGCCAGCAGTGTGCCGGGTCTTGGCTCTGGGGCCAACGTCCTGACTTTC
TRBJ2-5	NA	TRBD2	TRBV6-2/TRBV6-3	CASSSPRAGGRETQYF	TGTGCCAGCAGTTCCCCCCGGGCGGGGGGGCGGGAGACCCAGTACTTC
TRBJ2-7	NA	TRBD2	TRBV19	CASSAGGTGGYEQYF	TGTGCCAGTAGTGCCGGGGGGACGGGGGGCTACGAGCAGTACTTC
TRBJ1-3	NA	NA	TRBV5-4	CASSLYGSGNTIYF	TGTGCCAGCAGCTTATACGGGTCTGGAAACACCATATATTTT
TRBJ1-2	NA	TRBD1	TRBV19	CASTPGTGVYGYTF	TGTGCCAGTACCCCCGGGACAGGTGTCTATGGCTACACCTTC
TRBJ1-2	few	TRBD1	TRBV4-2	CASSPGRGLGGYTF	TGTGCCAGCAGCCCGGGCAGGGGGCTAGGTGGCTACACCTTC
TRBJ2-3	NA	NA	TRBV5-1	CASSLGGVPRTDTQYF	TGCGCCAGCAGCTTGGGCGGGGTGCCTCGCACAGATACGCAGTATTTT
TRBJ1-3	NA	TRBD1	TRBV9	CASARGQGAISGNTIYF	TGTGCCAGCGCAAGGGGACAGGGGGCGATCTCTGGAAACACCATATATTTT
TRBJ1-2	NA	NA	TRBV28	CASSLEGGLDGYTF	TGTGCCAGCAGTTTGGAAGGGGGACTAGATGGCTACACCTTC
TRBJ2-1	NA	TRBD2	TRBV6-1	CASSVYRTSGFSYNEQFF	TGTGCCAGCAGTGTCTATAGGACTAGCGGTTTTTCCTACAATGAGCAGTTCTTC
TRBJ1-6	NA	NA	TRBV5-1	CASSDGLGGNSPLHF	TGCGCCAGCAGCGACGGACTGGGGGGGAATTCACCCCTCCACTTT
TRBJ1-5	NA	NA	TRBV19	CASSRQSANQPQHF	TGTGCCAGTAGTAGACAGAGCGCCAATCAGCCCCAGCATTTT
TRBJ1-5	NA	TRBD1	TRBV2	CASSDWGDRGLEQPQHF	TGTGCCAGCAGTGATTGGGGGGACAGGGGATTGGAACAGCCCCAGCATTTT